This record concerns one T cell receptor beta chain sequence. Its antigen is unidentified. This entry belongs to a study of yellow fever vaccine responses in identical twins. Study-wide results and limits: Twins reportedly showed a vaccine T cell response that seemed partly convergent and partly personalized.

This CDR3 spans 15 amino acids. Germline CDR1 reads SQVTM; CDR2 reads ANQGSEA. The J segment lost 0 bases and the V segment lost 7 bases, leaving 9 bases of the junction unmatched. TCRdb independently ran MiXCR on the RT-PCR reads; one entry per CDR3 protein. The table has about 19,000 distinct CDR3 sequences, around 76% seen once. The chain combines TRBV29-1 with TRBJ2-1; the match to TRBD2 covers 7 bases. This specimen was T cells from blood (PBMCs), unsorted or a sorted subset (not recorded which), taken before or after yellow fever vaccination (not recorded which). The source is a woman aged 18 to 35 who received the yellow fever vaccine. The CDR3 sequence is CSAQDAGVSYNEQFF. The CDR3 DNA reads TGCAGCGCCCAAGACGCGGGAGTCTCCTACAATGAGCAGTTCTTC.